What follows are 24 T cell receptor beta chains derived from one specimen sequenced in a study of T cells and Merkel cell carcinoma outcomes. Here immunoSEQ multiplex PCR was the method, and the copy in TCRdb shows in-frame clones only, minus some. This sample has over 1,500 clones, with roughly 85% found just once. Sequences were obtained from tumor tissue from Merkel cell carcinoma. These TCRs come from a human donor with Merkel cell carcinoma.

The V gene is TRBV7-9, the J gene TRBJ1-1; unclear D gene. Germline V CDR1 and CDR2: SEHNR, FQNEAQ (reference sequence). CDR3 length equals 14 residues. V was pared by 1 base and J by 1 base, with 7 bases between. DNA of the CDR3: TGTGCCAGCAGCTTAGTCCCAGAGAACACTGAAGCTTTCTTT. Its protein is CASSLVPENTEAFF.

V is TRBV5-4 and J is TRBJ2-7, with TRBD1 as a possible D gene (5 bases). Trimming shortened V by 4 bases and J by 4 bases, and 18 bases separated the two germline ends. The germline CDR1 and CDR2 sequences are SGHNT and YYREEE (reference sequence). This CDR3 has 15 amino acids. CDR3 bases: TGTGCCAGCAGCCCAGCAGGGAAAAACTTTTACGAGCAGTACTTC. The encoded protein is CASSPAGKNFYEQYF.

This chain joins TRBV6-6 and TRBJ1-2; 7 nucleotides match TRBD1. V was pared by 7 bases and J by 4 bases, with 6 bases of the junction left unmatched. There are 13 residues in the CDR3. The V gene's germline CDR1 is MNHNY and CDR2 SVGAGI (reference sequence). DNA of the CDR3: TGTGCCAGCACCCAGGGGGACATCTATGGCTACACCTTC. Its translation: CASTQGDIYGYTF.

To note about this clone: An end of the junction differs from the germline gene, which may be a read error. CDR3 region: CASSGGTVGEQYF. The DNA of the CDR3 is TGTGCCAGCAGCGGTGGGACCGTCGGCGAGCAGTACTTC. The chain carries TRBV5-1 and TRBJ2-7; D could derive from TRBD1 or TRBD2 (5 bases each). CDR3 size: 13 residues. Germline-derived CDR1 and CDR2 are SGHRS and YFSETQ.

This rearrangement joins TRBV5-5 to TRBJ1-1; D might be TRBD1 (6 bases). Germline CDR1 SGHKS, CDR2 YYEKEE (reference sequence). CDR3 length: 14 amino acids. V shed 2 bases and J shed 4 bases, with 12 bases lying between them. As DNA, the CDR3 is TGTGCCAGCAGCTTTACTACAGGGTTCACTGAAGCTTTCTTT. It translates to CASSFTTGFTEAFF.

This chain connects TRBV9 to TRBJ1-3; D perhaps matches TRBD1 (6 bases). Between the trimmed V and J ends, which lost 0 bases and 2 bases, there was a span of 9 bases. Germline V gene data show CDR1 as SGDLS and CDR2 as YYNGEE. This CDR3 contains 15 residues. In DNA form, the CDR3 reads TGTGCCAGCAGCGTAGAGGGGGGGCCTGGAAACACCATATATTTT. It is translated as CASSVEGGPGNTIYF.

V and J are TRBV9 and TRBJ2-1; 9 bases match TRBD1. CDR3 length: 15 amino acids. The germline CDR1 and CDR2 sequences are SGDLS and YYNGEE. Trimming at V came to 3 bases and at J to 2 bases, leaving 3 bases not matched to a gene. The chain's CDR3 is CASSETGGAYNEQFF. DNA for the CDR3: TGTGCCAGCAGCGAGACAGGGGGGGCCTACAATGAGCAGTTCTTC.

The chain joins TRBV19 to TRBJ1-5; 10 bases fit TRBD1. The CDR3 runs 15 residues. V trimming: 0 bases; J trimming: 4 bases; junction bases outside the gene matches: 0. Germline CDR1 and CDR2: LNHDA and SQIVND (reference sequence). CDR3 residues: CASSIEGQGNQPQHF. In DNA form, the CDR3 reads TGTGCCAGTAGTATAGAGGGACAGGGGAATCAGCCCCAGCATTTT.

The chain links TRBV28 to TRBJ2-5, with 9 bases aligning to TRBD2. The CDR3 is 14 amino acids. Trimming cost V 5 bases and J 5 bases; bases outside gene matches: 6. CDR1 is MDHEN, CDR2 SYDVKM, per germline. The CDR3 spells CASSLAGGPETQYF. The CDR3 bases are TGTGCCAGCAGTCTTGCGGGGGGGCCCGAGACCCAGTACTTC.

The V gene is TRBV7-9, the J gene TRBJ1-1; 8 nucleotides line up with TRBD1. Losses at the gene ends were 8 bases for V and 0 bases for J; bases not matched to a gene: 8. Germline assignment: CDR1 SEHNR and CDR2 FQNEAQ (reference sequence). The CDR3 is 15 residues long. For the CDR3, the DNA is TGTGCCAGCGCTGGGTGGGACAGGATGAACACTGAAGCTTTCTTT. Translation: CASAGWDRMNTEAFF.

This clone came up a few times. The CDR3 nucleotides are TGTGCCAGCAGCTCCGGAGGGGCGAGGGTAGCCAAAAACATTCAGTACTTC. Residues: CASSSGGARVAKNIQYF. The chain is built from TRBV7-9 and TRBJ2-4; D may be TRBD2 (6 bases). V was clipped by 4 bases and J by 0 bases, with 16 bases between them. The CDR3 totals 17 residues. The germline CDR1 and CDR2 sequences are SEHNR and FQNEAQ (reference sequence). The entire variable domain, with the rest obtained from reference TRBV7-9 and TRBJ2-4, is as follows: DTGVSQNPRHKITKRGQNVTFRCDPISEHNRLYWYRQTLGQGPEFLTYFQNEAQLEKSRLLSDRFSAERPKGSFSTLEIQRTEQGDSAMYLCASSSGGARVAKNIQYFGAGTRLSVL.

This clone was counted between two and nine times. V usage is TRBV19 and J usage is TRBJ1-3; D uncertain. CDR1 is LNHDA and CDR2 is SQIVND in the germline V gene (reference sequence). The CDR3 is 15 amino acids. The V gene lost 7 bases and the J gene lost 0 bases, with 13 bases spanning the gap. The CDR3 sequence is CASTPGDDSGNTIYF. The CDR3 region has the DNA TGTGCCAGTACCCCGGGTGACGACTCTGGAAACACCATATATTTT.

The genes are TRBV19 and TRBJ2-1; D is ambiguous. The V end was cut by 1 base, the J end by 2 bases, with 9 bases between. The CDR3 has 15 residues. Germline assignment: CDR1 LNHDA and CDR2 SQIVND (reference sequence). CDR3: CASSIGVGTYNEQFF. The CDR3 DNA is TGTGCCAGTAGTATAGGTGTGGGAACCTACAATGAGCAGTTCTTC.

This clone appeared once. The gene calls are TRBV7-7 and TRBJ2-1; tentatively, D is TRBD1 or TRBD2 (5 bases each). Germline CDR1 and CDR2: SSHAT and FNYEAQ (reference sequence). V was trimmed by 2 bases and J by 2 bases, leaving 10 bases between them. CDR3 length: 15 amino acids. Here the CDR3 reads CASSLSGGAYNEQFF. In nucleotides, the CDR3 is TGTGCCAGCAGCTTAAGTGGGGGAGCCTACAATGAGCAGTTCTTC.

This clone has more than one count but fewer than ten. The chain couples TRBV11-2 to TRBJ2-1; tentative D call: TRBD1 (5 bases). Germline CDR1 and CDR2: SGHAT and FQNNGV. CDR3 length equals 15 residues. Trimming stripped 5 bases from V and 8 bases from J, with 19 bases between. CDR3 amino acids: CASSPTGAINDEQFF. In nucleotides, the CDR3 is TGTGCCAGCAGCCCTACTGGGGCGATCAACGATGAGCAGTTCTTC.

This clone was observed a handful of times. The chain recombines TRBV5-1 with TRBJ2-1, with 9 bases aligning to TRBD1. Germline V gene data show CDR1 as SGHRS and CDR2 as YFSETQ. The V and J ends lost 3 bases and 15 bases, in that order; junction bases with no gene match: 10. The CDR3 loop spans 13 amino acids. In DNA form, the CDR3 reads TGCGCCAGCAGCTATGGTCCGGGACAGGGCAGGTTCTTC. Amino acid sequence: CASSYGPGQGRFF.

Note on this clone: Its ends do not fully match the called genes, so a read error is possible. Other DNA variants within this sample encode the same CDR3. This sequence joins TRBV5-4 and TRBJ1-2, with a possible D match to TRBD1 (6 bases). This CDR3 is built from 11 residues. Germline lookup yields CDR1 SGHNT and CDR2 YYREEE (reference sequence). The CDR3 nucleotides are TGTGCCAGCAGCTGGGTGGGGGGCTACACCTTT. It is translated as CASSWVGGYTF.

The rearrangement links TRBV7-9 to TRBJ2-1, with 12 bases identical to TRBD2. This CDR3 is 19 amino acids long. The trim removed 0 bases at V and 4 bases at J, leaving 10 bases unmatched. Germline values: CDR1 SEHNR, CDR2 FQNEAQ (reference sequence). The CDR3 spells CASSLAGLAGGRKYNEQFF. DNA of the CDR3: TGTGCCAGCAGCTTAGCAGGCCTAGCGGGGGGGCGAAAATACAATGAGCAGTTCTTC.

The CDR3 sequence is CSVDSGGSISYYTQYF. For the CDR3, the DNA is TGCAGCGTTGACAGCGGGGGATCTATTTCCTATTATACGCAGTATTTT. The J gene is TRBJ2-3, the V gene TRBV29-1; 8 nucleotides agree with TRBD2. Trimming at V came to 3 bases and at J to 7 bases, leaving 15 bases not matched to a gene. The germline V gene encodes CDR1 SQVTM and CDR2 ANQGSEA. The CDR3 sequence is 16 residues long.

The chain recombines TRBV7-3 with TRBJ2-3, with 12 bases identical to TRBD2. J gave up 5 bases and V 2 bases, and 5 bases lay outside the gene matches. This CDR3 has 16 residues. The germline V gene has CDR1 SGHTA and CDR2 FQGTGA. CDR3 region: CASSLGASGGVDTQYF. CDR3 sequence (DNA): TGTGCCAGCAGCTTAGGTGCTAGCGGGGGGGTAGATACGCAGTATTTT. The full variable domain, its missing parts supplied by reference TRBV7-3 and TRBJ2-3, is GAGVSQTPSNKVTEKGKYVELRCDPISGHTALYWYRQSLGQGPEFLIYFQGTGAADDSGLPNDRFFAVRPEGSVSTLKIQRTERGDSAVYLCASSLGASGGVDTQYFGPGTRLTVL.

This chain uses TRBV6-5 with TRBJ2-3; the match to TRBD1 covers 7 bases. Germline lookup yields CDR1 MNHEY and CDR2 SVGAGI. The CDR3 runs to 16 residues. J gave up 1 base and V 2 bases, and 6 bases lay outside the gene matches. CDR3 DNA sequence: TGTGCCAGCAGTTACCCGCGGACAGGCGGCACAGATACGCAGTATTTT. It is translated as CASSYPRTGGTDTQYF.

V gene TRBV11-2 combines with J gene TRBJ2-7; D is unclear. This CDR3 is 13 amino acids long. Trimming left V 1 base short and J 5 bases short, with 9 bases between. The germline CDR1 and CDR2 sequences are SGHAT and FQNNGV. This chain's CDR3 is CASSLVMRNEQYF. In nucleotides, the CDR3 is TGTGCCAGCAGCTTAGTTATGAGGAACGAGCAGTACTTC.

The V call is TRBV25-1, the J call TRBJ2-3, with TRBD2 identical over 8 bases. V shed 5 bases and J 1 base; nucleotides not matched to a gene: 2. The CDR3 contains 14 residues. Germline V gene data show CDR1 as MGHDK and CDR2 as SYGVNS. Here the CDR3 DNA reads TGTGCCAGCAGTACAGCGGGAGGCACAGATACGCAGTATTTT. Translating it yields CASSTAGGTDTQYF.

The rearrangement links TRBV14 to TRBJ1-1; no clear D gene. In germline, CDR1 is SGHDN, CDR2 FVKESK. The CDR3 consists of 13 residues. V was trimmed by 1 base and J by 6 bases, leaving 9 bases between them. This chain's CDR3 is CASSQVYSPEAFF. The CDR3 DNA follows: TGTGCCAGCAGCCAAGTATACAGCCCTGAAGCTTTCTTT.